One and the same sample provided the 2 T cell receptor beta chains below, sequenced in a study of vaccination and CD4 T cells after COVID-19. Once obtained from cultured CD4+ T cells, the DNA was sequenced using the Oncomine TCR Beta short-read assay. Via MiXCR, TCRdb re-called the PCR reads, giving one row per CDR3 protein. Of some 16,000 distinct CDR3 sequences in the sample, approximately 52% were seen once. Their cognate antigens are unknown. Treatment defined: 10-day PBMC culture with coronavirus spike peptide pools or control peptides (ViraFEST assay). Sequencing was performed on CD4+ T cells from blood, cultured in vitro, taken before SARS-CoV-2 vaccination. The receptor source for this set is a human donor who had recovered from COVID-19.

The CDR3 sequence: CASSLTQGWTEAFF. The CDR3 DNA reads TGTGCCAGCAGCTTAACCCAGGGGTGGACTGAAGCTTTCTTT. The chain has TRBV7-2 and TRBJ1-1, with D possibly matching TRBD1 (6 bases). CDR3 length equals 14 residues. V was pared by 2 bases and J by 5 bases, with 12 bases between. The germline gives CDR1 SGHTA, CDR2 FQGNSA.

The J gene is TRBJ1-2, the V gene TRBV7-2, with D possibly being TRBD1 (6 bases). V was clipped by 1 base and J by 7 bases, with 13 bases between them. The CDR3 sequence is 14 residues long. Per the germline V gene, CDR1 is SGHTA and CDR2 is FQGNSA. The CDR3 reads CASSLDRARRGYTF. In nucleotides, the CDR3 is TGTGCCAGCAGCTTAGACAGGGCTCGGCGTGGCTACACCTTC. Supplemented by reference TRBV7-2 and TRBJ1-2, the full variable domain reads GAGVSQSPSNKVTEKGKDVELRCDPISGHTALYWYRQSLGQGLEFLIYFQGNSAPDKSGLPSDRFSAERTGGSVSTLTIQRTQQEDSAVYLCASSLDRARRGYTFGSGTRLTVV.